The 10 T cell receptor beta chains below were found in one sample sequenced in a study of OX40 agonist ivuxolimab in advanced cancers. The data were produced by immunoSEQ multiplex PCR, yet TCRdb's version contains in-frame clones alone and is incomplete. The profile shows 10,000 to 13,000 clones, over 70% of them singletons. Source: CD4+ or CD8+ T cells sorted from blood, taken in a trial of the OX40 agonist ivuxolimab. The receptor source for this set is an adult with an advanced solid tumor such as melanoma, head and neck, liver or kidney cancer.

The rearrangement links TRBV5-6 to TRBJ2-7; possible D gene TRBD2, 6 bases. Germline V gives CDR1 SGHDT, CDR2 YYEEEE. Trimming cost V 4 bases and J 3 bases, with 14 bases left between them. The CDR3 has 14 amino acids. Here the CDR3 reads CASSPSEGFYEQYF. CDR3 nucleotide sequence: TGTGCCAGCAGCCCTTCGGAGGGTTTCTACGAGCAGTACTTC.

The chain employs TRBV27 and TRBJ1-5; D perhaps matches TRBD1 (5 bases). Germline V gene sequence: CDR1 MNHEY, CDR2 SMNVEV (reference sequence). V was trimmed by 9 bases and J by 6 bases, leaving 15 bases between them. This CDR3 comprises 13 residues. The chain's CDR3 is CASGTLQAQPQHF. CDR3 DNA sequence: TGTGCCAGTGGGACCCTACAAGCTCAGCCCCAGCATTTT.

The chain has TRBV29-1 and TRBJ2-7; no clear D gene. CDR1 SQVTM and CDR2 ANQGSEA come from the germline V gene. The V and J ends lost 1 base and 4 bases respectively, with 8 bases between them. CDR3 length: 12 amino acids. CDR3 amino acids: CSVEVRPYEQYF. The CDR3 DNA is TGCAGCGTTGAAGTCCGTCCTTACGAGCAGTACTTC.

This chain uses TRBV5-6 with TRBJ2-5, with TRBD2 matching over 11 bases. The J call may not be correct, given that the DNA end is closer to TRBJ2-7. The CDR3 consists of 17 residues. Looked up from germline, CDR1 is SGHDT and CDR2 is YYEEEE. The DNA for the CDR3 is TGTGCCAGCAGCCCTCCGGTTAGCGGGGGGGTTATTTACGAGCAGTACTTC. Amino acids: CASSPPVSGGVIYEQYF.

J is TRBJ2-2 and V is TRBV27; no reliable D call. The germline CDR1 and CDR2 sequences are MNHEY and SMNVEV (reference sequence). The germline V and J ends were trimmed by 4 bases and 5 bases, with 2 bases remaining between them. The CDR3 spans 11 residues. Here the CDR3 reads CASSSTGELFF. In nucleotides, the CDR3 is TGTGCCAGCAGTTCAACCGGGGAGCTGTTTTTT.

This clone turned up a few times. This chain joins TRBV29-1 and TRBJ1-1; D remains ambiguous. The CDR3 contains 12 residues. The V end lost 3 bases, the J end lost 6 bases, and 11 bases lay between the germline ends. The germline CDR1 and CDR2 sequences are SQVTM and ANQGSEA. CDR3 DNA sequence: TGCAGCGTTGATGTAGGTCTGGCTGAAGCTTTCTTT. Its translation is CSVDVGLAEAFF. The entire variable domain, with the rest obtained from reference TRBV29-1 and TRBJ1-1, is as follows: SAVISQKPSRDICQRGTSLTIQCQVDSQVTMMFWYRQQPGQSLTLIATANQGSEATYESGFVIDKFPISRPNLTFSTLTVSNMSPEDSSIYLCSVDVGLAEAFFGQGTRLTVV.

This chain links TRBV6-4 with TRBJ2-2; no clear D gene. Per the germline V gene, CDR1 is MRHNA and CDR2 is SNTAGT. The CDR3 has 14 amino acids. Trimming cost V 0 bases and J 3 bases, with 5 bases left between them. As DNA, the CDR3 is TGTGCCAGCAGTGACTCGAAGGACACCGGGGAGCTGTTTTTT. This translates into CASSDSKDTGELFF.

The chain combines TRBV18 with TRBJ2-1, with D unclear. Germline V CDR1 and CDR2: KGHSH, LQKENI. The germline V and J ends were trimmed by 3 bases and 3 bases, with 15 bases remaining between them. The length of the CDR3 is 16 residues. CDR3 nucleotides: TGTGCCAGCTCACCCGAGACTGTATCGCTCTACAATGAGCAGTTCTTC. It yields the protein CASSPETVSLYNEQFF.

J is TRBJ2-7 and V is TRBV7-2, with unresolved D. V dropped 2 bases and J dropped 2 bases, with 7 bases sitting between them. CDR1 and CDR2 (germline): SGHTA, FQGNSA. This CDR3 has 13 residues. CDR3 bases: TGTGCCAGCAGCTTAAATACAGCCTACGAGCAGTACTTC. This encodes CASSLNTAYEQYF.

This clone is categorized as medium-sized (0.01 to 0.1%). The V gene is TRBV9, the J gene TRBJ2-1; D is possibly TRBD1 (6 bases). Between the trimmed V and J ends, which lost 1 base and 7 bases, there was a span of 15 bases. The CDR3 spans 15 residues. Germline assignment: CDR1 SGDLS and CDR2 YYNGEE. CDR3 region: CASSVFIGQPNEQFF. The CDR3, as DNA: TGTGCCAGCAGCGTATTTATAGGACAGCCAAATGAGCAGTTCTTC.